This T cell receptor (beta chain) was found in a study of T-cell memory formation after mild COVID-19. Study-wide points: The SARS-CoV-2 specificity of second-wave clones reaching peak at day 37 remained unverified. CD4+ contracting clones were found mainly in CM and EM, and CD8+ ones in EMRA.

Trimming took 1 base from V and 6 from J, leaving 10 bases between them. Per the germline V gene, CDR1 is SGHVS and CDR2 is FQNEAQ. The CDR3 contains 13 residues. This clonotype appeared a few times. Its antigen is not identified. MiXCR, run by TCRdb on the 5' RACE reads, gives a single entry per CDR3 protein. The sample yields a few hundred thousand distinct CDR3 sequences, 15% to 20% seen once. J is TRBJ2-7 and V is TRBV7-8, with D uncertain. The TCR sequence derives from a man between 18 and 35 years old who had mild COVID-19 (a few samples of this study predate the infection). Cell type and time point are not known. The specimen was PBMCs or a T cell subset sorted from them (not recorded which). CDR3 loop: CASSLEVLAEQYV. CDR3 DNA sequence: TGTGCCAGCAGCTTAGAGGTCCTTGCCGAGCAGTACGTC.